A selection of T cell receptor beta chains follows, all from one sample in a study of shared clonotypes between healthy human individuals. The table came from immunoSEQ multiplex PCR; TCRdb's copy has only in-frame clones and leaves some out. This table has some 2 million clones, roughly 95% appearing once. Sequencing was done on a sample of naive CD8+ T cells sorted from blood. These receptor sequences come from a man between 18 and 29 years old in good health. Both conserved end residues are part of each CDR3.

CDR3 protein,V gene,CDR3 length
CASRPWGLKNEQFF,TRBV5-4,14
CVSSAASGNEQYF,TRBV5-1,13
CASSTGDGTEAFF,TRBV19,13
CASSPRQWPYEQYF,TRBV19,14
CASSLGVGGADTQYF,TRBV11-2,15
CASSPPGHEQYF,TRBV7-8,12
CASSVGPGGAPGDTIYF,TRBV9,17
CASSLVWGPYNEQFF,TRBV7-2,15
CASSLLAGFLDTQYF,TRBV7-2,15
CASSFGQGEEQFF,TRBV5-1,13
CASSSLAGFDTGELFF,TRBV27,16
CASSPPGQGNSPLHF,TRBV13,15
CASSGLEGTSYGYTF,TRBV9,15
CASSLLDRGLTDTQYF,TRBV7-9,16
CTTSSYNEQFF,TRBV27,11
CASSQPGTGGPDTQYF,TRBV7-9,16
CASSSTGGTGELFF,TRBV6-5,14
CASSSPGTAYGYTF,TRBV11-2,14
CASSLSVRGSTDTQYF,TRBV27,16
CASSPGGASYEQYF,TRBV27,14
CASSLPGDSYKNIQYF,TRBV5-1,16
CASGTDSYNEQFF,TRBV9,13
CASSQDLGTLYEQYF,TRBV4-3,15
CASSVGGANSPLHF,TRBV9,14
CASSLEVASGGYYNEQFF,TRBV5-8,18
CASSLSGNYGYTF,TRBV5-6,13
CASISGQDVYEQYF,TRBV25-1,14
CASSHLLWGNGYTF,TRBV4-3,14
CASSEFVTSRPQYIQYF,TRBV2,17